This T cell receptor beta chain was captured by sequencing in a study of tumor and adjacent non-tumor tissue in lung cancer. Study details: The patients, around 11 men and 5 women, were roughly 30 to 80 with stage I to III disease.

The library came from three nested PCR rounds adapted from ARM-PCR protocols. TCRdb passed the multiplex PCR reads through MiXCR, listing each CDR3 protein once. The sample includes more than 75,000 distinct CDR3 sequences, 75% to 85% of them seen just once. Study observations and caveats: Shorter survival was associated with higher TCR diversity in tumors. Compared with tumor, normal lung showed significantly lower TCR diversity.

This CDR3 has 19 residues. Concerning this clonotype: The antigen remains undetermined. Just one base apart from a much larger clone, this may be a read error.

No cell sorting was done before RNA was extracted from the tissue. Distant lung tissue was collected more than 3 cm away from the tumor edge. This clonotype was sampled from a man in his sixties with small cell lung cancer. The sample consisted of distant non-tumor lung tissue. The rearrangement uses TRBV21-1 and TRBJ2-5; no DNA check was done on the table's D call, TRBD2. TRBV21-1 is deemed a pseudogene. CDR3 DNA sequence: TGTGCCAGCAGCAAATTGCGACTAGCGGGCCCCGCGGTAGGAGAGACCCAGTACTTC. Protein product: CASSKLRLAGPAVGETQYF.